This T cell receptor beta chain was found in a study of OX40 agonist ivuxolimab in advanced cancers. Study outcomes and limitations: The authors did not determine the antigen specificity of the expanded peripheral T cells. There were, on average, more expanded clones in CD8+ T cells than in CD4+. At 0.1 to 3.0 mg/kg and by week 6, CD4+ and CD8+ T cells in the blood had expanded clonally. Among some nonresponders, normalized T-cell clonal expansion was also low.

The repertoire was sequenced with immunoSEQ multiplex PCR; TCRdb's copy has only in-frame clones and lacks some. Of 25,000 to 35,000 clones listed, 75% to 90% are singletons. The V gene's germline CDR1 is PRHDT and CDR2 FYEKMQ (reference sequence). The length of the CDR3 is 15 residues. Trimming removed 0 bases at V and 3 bases at J, with 12 bases between. Comment on this clone: Antigen specificity is unknown.

The chain has TRBV13 and TRBJ2-7, with D uncertain. Sequences were derived from CD4+ or CD8+ T cells sorted from blood, sampled in a trial of the OX40 agonist ivuxolimab. The origin of this receptor is an adult with an advanced solid tumor such as melanoma, head and neck, liver or kidney cancer. CDR3 sequence reads: CASSLGLEQFYEQYF. The DNA for the CDR3 is TGTGCCAGCAGCTTAGGCCTCGAGCAGTTCTACGAGCAGTACTTC.